These 7 T cell receptor beta chains originate from one sample sequenced in a study of patients and donors after allogeneic stem cell transplantation. From the RT-PCR reads, TCRdb called clonotypes with MiXCR, one entry per CDR3 protein. The table has some 880,000 distinct CDR3 sequences, approximately 18% seen once. Sample: blood, either unsorted or a sorted T cell fraction (not recorded which). The receptor source for this set is a human donor who was either an allogeneic HSCT recipient or a stem cell or donor lymphocyte infusion donor (not recorded which). It is not recorded whose cells these are; they may come from a transplant donor.

The chain links TRBV7-9 to TRBJ2-7; D is ambiguous. The V gene's germline CDR1 is SEHNR and CDR2 FQNEAQ (reference sequence). This CDR3 spans 13 amino acids. Trimming pared 3 bases from V and 4 bases from J, leaving 10 bases between. CDR3 in DNA: TGTGCCAGCAGCTTGGGGATCCAATACGAGCAGTACTTC. Its translation is CASSLGIQYEQYF. The full variable domain, in which reference TRBV7-9 and TRBJ2-7 provide the parts outside the CDR3, is DTGVSQNPRHKITKRGQNVTFRCDPISEHNRLYWYRQTLGQGPEFLTYFQNEAQLEKSRLLSDRFSAERPKGSFSTLEIQRTEQGDSAMYLCASSLGIQYEQYFGPGTRLTVT.

The chain combines TRBV6-4 with TRBJ2-1, with TRBD2 matching over 7 bases. Germline trimming cut 2 bases from V and 4 bases from J; bases unmatched to any gene: 8. The CDR3 has 16 amino acids. Germline CDR1 reads MRHNA; CDR2 reads SNTAGT. Here the CDR3 DNA reads TGTGCCAGCAGTGACGTGGGCGGGAGTATTTACAATGAGCAGTTCTTC. It is translated as CASSDVGGSIYNEQFF.

In its sample, this clonotype was seen a few times. This sequence joins TRBV24-1 and TRBJ2-3, with 8 bases aligning to TRBD2. Germline V gives CDR1 KGHDR, CDR2 SFDVKD. The CDR3 is 17 residues long. Losses at the gene ends were 3 bases for V and 4 bases for J; bases not matched to a gene: 11. This CDR3 reads CATSDPGGAGVPDTQYF. The CDR3 DNA sequence: TGTGCCACCAGTGATCCCGGGGGAGCGGGAGTACCAGATACGCAGTATTTT.

This clonotype was seen only a few times. The V call is TRBV5-1, the J call TRBJ1-3; D gene ambiguous. This CDR3 has 14 residues. V lost 0 bases to trimming and J lost 4 bases, with 8 bases between them. Germline V CDR1 and CDR2: SGHRS, YFSETQ. The CDR3 sequence is CASSLGLRGNTIYF. The CDR3 DNA reads as TGCGCCAGCAGCTTGGGGCTTCGCGGAAACACCATATATTTT.

This clonotype was recorded a few times. This chain connects TRBV7-9 to TRBJ2-2; D is perhaps TRBD1 (6 bases). CDR3 size: 14 residues. Per germline, CDR1 SEHNR and CDR2 FQNEAQ (reference sequence). Trimming removed 5 bases at V and 6 bases at J, with 13 bases between. CDR3 DNA sequence: TGTGCCAGCAGCCAGAGGGGGATTGCCGGGGAGCTGTTTTTT. Residues: CASSQRGIAGELFF.

This clonotype was counted between two and nine times. The chain recombines TRBV6-1 with TRBJ2-7; the D gene is possibly TRBD2 (6 bases). This CDR3 is built from 13 residues. V lost 8 bases, J lost 6 bases, and 17 bases lay in between. CDR1 is MNHNS and CDR2 is SASEGT in the germline V gene. The CDR3 loop reads CASQLREQLEQYF. The DNA for the CDR3 is TGTGCCAGCCAACTCCGGGAGCAGCTCGAGCAGTACTTC.

This clonotype was observed a few times. The chain uses TRBV7-8 and TRBJ1-2; 7 positions match TRBD1. V gave up 2 bases and J gave up 8 bases; unmatched junction bases: 5. The CDR3 covers 13 residues. Germline V lookup: CDR1 SGHVS, CDR2 FQNEAQ. The CDR3, as DNA: TGTGCCAGCAGCTTAAGACAGGGTATCGGCTACACCTTC. It is translated as CASSLRQGIGYTF. The complete variable domain, with remaining parts taken from reference TRBV7-8 and TRBJ1-2, reads GAGVSQSPRYKVAKRGQDVALRCDPISGHVSLFWYQQALGQGPEFLTYFQNEAQLDKSGLPSDRFFAERPEGSVSTLKIQRTQQEDSAVYLCASSLRQGIGYTFGSGTRLTVV.